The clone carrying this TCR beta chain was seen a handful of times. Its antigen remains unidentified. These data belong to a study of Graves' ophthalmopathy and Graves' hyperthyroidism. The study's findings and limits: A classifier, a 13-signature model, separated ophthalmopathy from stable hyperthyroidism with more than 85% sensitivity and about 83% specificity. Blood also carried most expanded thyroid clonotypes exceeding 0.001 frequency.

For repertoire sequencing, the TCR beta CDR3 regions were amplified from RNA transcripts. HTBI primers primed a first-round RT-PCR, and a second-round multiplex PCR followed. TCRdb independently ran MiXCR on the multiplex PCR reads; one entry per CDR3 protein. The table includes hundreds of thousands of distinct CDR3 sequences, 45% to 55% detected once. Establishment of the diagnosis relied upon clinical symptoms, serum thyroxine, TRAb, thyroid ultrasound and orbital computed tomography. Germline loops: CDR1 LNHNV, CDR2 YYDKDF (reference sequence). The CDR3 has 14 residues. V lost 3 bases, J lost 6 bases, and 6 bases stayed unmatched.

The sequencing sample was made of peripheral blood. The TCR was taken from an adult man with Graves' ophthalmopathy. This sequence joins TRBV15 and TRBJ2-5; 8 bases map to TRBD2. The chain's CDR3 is CATSSSGVGKTQYF. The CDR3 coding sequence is TGTGCCACCAGCAGTAGCGGGGTTGGGAAGACCCAGTACTTC.